Each of the 18 T cell receptor beta chains below was sequenced from the same sample in a study of cytomegalovirus exposure and HLA in healthy donors (dated by TCRdb to the late 2010s). Libraries were built with the immunoSEQ multiplex PCR assay. A mixture of 60 forward primers for TCR Vbeta segments and 13 reverse primers for TCR Jbeta segments was used in the multiplex PCR. The table comes from immuneACCESS by way of TCRdb, which keeps in-frame sequences with V and J called. Part of the clones is missing from these tables; in studies checked, under half for an unresolved V gene and the rest for unknown reasons. This sample's table lists around 150,000 clones. Together, the top ten hold around 1.4% of the sample. The material sequenced was PBMCs. These receptors all stem from a woman aged 60-70 years in good health and CMV-seronegative.

The J gene is TRBJ2-2, the V gene TRBV27, with TRBD1 as a possible D gene (5 bases). Germline V lookup: CDR1 MNHEY, CDR2 SMNVEV (reference sequence). Between the trimmed V and J ends, which lost 3 bases and 6 bases, there was a span of 14 bases. The CDR3 is 15 amino acids. CDR3 sequence (DNA): TGTGCCAGCAGTTTTCTAGTTAGGGGTGCCGGGGAGCTGTTTTTT. This codes for CASSFLVRGAGELFF.

The chain links TRBV6-1 to TRBJ2-5; the D gene is possibly TRBD1 (6 bases). CDR1 is MNHNS, CDR2 SASEGT, per germline. The V end was cut by 5 bases, the J end by 4 bases, with 17 bases between. CDR3 length: 15 amino acids. CDR3 sequence reads: CASSLDRSLGETQYF. The CDR3 nucleotides are TGTGCCAGCAGTTTGGACAGATCGCTGGGAGAGACCCAGTACTTC.

The chain carries TRBV30 and TRBJ2-3; D may be TRBD1 (7 bases). V dropped 3 bases and J dropped 0 bases, with 13 bases sitting between them. This CDR3 is 15 amino acids long. Germline loops: CDR1 GTSNPN, CDR2 SVGIG (reference sequence). Here the CDR3 reads CAWRQGGRSTDTQYF. The CDR3 nucleotides read TGTGCCTGGAGGCAGGGGGGCCGTAGCACAGATACGCAGTATTTT.

V usage is TRBV7-3 and J usage is TRBJ2-1; 10 nucleotides agree with TRBD2. Germline V gene sequence: CDR1 SGHTA, CDR2 FQGTGA. The CDR3 extends over 18 amino acids. The V and J ends lost 1 base and 4 bases, in that order; junction bases with no gene match: 10. The CDR3 region is CASSLKPWTSGVYNEQFF. The CDR3 nucleotides are TGTGCCAGCAGCTTAAAACCCTGGACTAGCGGCGTTTACAATGAGCAGTTCTTC.

The chain uses TRBV11-3 and TRBJ1-1, with D uncertain. Germline CDR1 is SGHNT and CDR2 is YENEEA. The V gene lost 5 bases and the J gene lost 5 bases, with 12 bases spanning the gap. CDR3 length: 13 residues. CDR3 sequence: CASSPSRRTEAFF. The CDR3 DNA reads as TGTGCCAGCAGCCCAAGTCGGAGGACTGAAGCTTTCTTT.

The chain has TRBV7-9 and TRBJ1-5; D remains ambiguous. The CDR3 is made up of 15 amino acids. Deletions cut 1 base from V and 0 bases from J, with 7 bases between. Germline lookup yields CDR1 SEHNR and CDR2 FQNEAQ (reference sequence). The CDR3 DNA reads as TGTGCCAGCAGCTTAGGAGCTAATAGCAATCAGCCCCAGCATTTT. This encodes CASSLGANSNQPQHF.

The CDR3: CASSLAGRDTQYF. In DNA, the CDR3 is TGTGCCAGCAGTTTAGCGGGGCGAGATACGCAGTATTTT. The genes are TRBV7-3 and TRBJ2-3, with 8 nucleotides matching TRBD2. Germline V gives CDR1 SGHTA, CDR2 FQGTGA. The CDR3 is 13 residues long. V lost 6 bases to trimming and J lost 5 bases; unmatched junction nucleotides: 4.

The chain carries TRBV7-3 and TRBJ2-2, with 10 bases fitting TRBD2. The CDR3 length is 17 residues. Trimming took 4 bases from V and 2 from J; bases not matched to a gene: 7. Germline V gene data show CDR1 as SGHTA and CDR2 as FQGTGA. The CDR3 is CASSSHGLAVNTGELFF. CDR3 DNA: TGTGCCAGCAGCTCCCACGGACTAGCGGTTAACACCGGGGAGCTGTTTTTT.

This chain connects TRBV5-6 to TRBJ2-1; D remains ambiguous. The CDR3 runs 14 residues. Germline assignment: CDR1 SGHDT and CDR2 YYEEEE. The germline V and J ends were trimmed by 0 bases and 5 bases, with 9 bases remaining between them. Here the CDR3 reads CASSLDYTNNEQFF. CDR3 nucleotides: TGTGCCAGCAGCTTGGATTACACCAACAATGAGCAGTTCTTC. Combining the CDR3 with reference TRBV5-6 and TRBJ2-1 gives the whole variable domain DAGVTQSPTHLIKTRGQQVTLRCSPKSGHDTVSWYQQALGQGPQFIFQYYEEEERQRGNFPDRFSGHQFPNYSSELNVNALLLGDSALYLCASSLDYTNNEQFFGPGTRLTVL.

The chain has TRBV28 and TRBJ1-1; D may be TRBD1 (6 bases). Trimming left V 7 bases short and J 4 bases short, with 16 bases between. The CDR3 totals 14 residues. CDR1 is MDHEN, CDR2 SYDVKM, per germline. CDR3: CASILTDRTTEAFF. The CDR3 coding sequence is TGTGCCAGCATTCTTACCGACAGGACCACTGAAGCTTTCTTT.

The chain uses TRBV19 and TRBJ1-5, with TRBD1 matching over 11 bases. The CDR3 contains 17 residues. Trimming at V came to 3 bases and at J to 0 bases, leaving 4 bases not matched to a gene. Per germline, CDR1 LNHDA and CDR2 SQIVND (reference sequence). DNA of the CDR3: TGTGCCAGTAGTATGGGGACAGGGGGAAATAGCAATCAGCCCCAGCATTTT. Amino acid sequence: CASSMGTGGNSNQPQHF.

CDR3 nucleotides: TGTGCCAGCAGGGGGGGTAGGGATACGCAGTATTTT. Encoded protein: CASRGGRDTQYF. The chain recombines TRBV2 with TRBJ2-3; D perhaps matches TRBD2 (6 bases). Trimming left V 6 bases short and J 6 bases short, with 10 bases between. Germline V CDR1 and CDR2: SNHLY, FYNNEI. This CDR3 has 12 residues.

V gene TRBV19 combines with J gene TRBJ2-7, with D maybe TRBD1 (6 bases). The germline V gene encodes CDR1 LNHDA and CDR2 SQIVND (reference sequence). This CDR3 has 14 residues. The ends were cut back, 3 bases at V and 3 bases at J, with 12 bases in the middle. The CDR3 nucleotides read TGTGCCAGTAGTATTTCCCCACAGGGCTACGAGCAGTACTTC. Protein product: CASSISPQGYEQYF.

This chain links TRBV5-4 with TRBJ1-5; D is perhaps TRBD1 (5 bases). The CDR3 consists of 13 residues. The germline V gene has CDR1 SGHNT and CDR2 YYREEE (reference sequence). V lost 4 bases and J lost 7, with 12 bases in between. As DNA, the CDR3 is TGTGCCAGCAGCCCAGACCAGGGACAGCCCCAGCATTTT. It codes for CASSPDQGQPQHF.

V and J are TRBV5-6 and TRBJ2-2, with D unclear. The germline V gene has CDR1 SGHDT and CDR2 YYEEEE. The V end lost 0 bases, the J end lost 5 bases, and 8 bases lay between the germline ends. The CDR3 contains 14 residues. The CDR3 reads CASSLARRTGELFF. As DNA, the CDR3 is TGTGCCAGCAGCTTGGCCCGCAGAACCGGGGAGCTGTTTTTT.

The chain has TRBV9 and TRBJ2-5, with 7 bases aligning to TRBD1. The CDR3 contains 16 residues. The V gene's germline CDR1 is SGDLS and CDR2 YYNGEE. V was pared by 0 bases and J by 8 bases, with 13 bases of the junction left unmatched. CDR3 sequence reads: CASSVGVYRGSYTQYF. CDR3 bases: TGTGCCAGCAGCGTAGGAGTATACAGGGGATCCTATACCCAGTACTTC. The variable domain in full, completed from reference TRBV9 and TRBJ2-5, reads DSGVTQTPKHLITATGQRVTLRCSPRSGDLSVYWYQQSLDQGLQFLIQYYNGEERAKGNILERFSAQQFPDLHSELNLSSLELGDSALYFCASSVGVYRGSYTQYFGPGTRLLVL.

CDR3 residues: CASSSGQNTGELFF. The CDR3 nucleotides are TGTGCCAGCAGCTCGGGACAGAACACCGGGGAGCTGTTTTTT. The chain carries TRBV11-3 and TRBJ2-2; D is possibly TRBD1 (6 bases). Trimming took 4 bases from V and 1 from J, leaving 7 bases between them. There are 14 residues in the CDR3. CDR1 is SGHNT and CDR2 is YENEEA in the germline V gene.

This rearrangement joins TRBV15 to TRBJ2-7; D remains ambiguous. The germline CDR1 and CDR2 sequences are LNHNV and YYDKDF (reference sequence). The length of the CDR3 is 13 residues. The germline V and J ends were trimmed by 1 base and 6 bases, with 10 bases remaining between them. In DNA, the CDR3 is TGTGCCACCAGCAGAGTGGATTGGGCCGAGCAGTACTTC. It yields the protein CATSRVDWAEQYF.